The 13 T cell receptor beta chains reported below all come from one sample, sequenced in a study of early T cells in non-severe SARS-CoV-2 infection. TCRdb processed the 5' RACE reads anew with MiXCR; each CDR3 protein has one entry. Of around 45,000 distinct CDR3 sequences listed, about 7% are singletons. The sample comprised whole blood. The receptors here all came from an adult who was a healthcare worker with PCR-confirmed SARS-CoV-2 infection or an uninfected control (not recorded which).

This clonotype was detected only a few times. The rearrangement links TRBV6-6 to TRBJ2-7; the D gene is possibly TRBD2 (5 bases). The germline V gene has CDR1 MNHNY and CDR2 SVGAGI (reference sequence). This CDR3 has 14 amino acids. V was clipped by 2 bases and J by 3 bases, with 11 bases between them. The CDR3 DNA sequence: TGTGCCAGCAGTTACCCGGACTTTCTCTACGAGCAGTACTTC. This gives the protein CASSYPDFLYEQYF.

This clonotype was seen more than once but under ten times. The rearrangement joins TRBV7-3 to TRBJ1-1; no clear D. Germline V gene lookup returns CDR1 SGHTA and CDR2 FQGTGA. The CDR3 loop spans 13 amino acids. V was pared by 11 bases and J by 1 base, with 14 bases between. The CDR3 nucleotides are TGTGCCTCCCGGAGGAATAGGAACACTGAAGCTTTCTTT. Translation: CASRRNRNTEAFF.

This clonotype showed up just a few times. The rearrangement links TRBV7-3 to TRBJ2-1; D gene ambiguous. The CDR3 runs 13 residues. Between the trimmed V and J ends, which lost 5 bases and 6 bases, there was a span of 11 bases. Per the germline V gene, CDR1 is SGHTA and CDR2 is FQGTGA. The CDR3 here is CASSAKWGNEQFF. The DNA for the CDR3 is TGTGCCAGCAGCGCAAAATGGGGCAATGAGCAGTTCTTC.

In its sample, this clonotype was seen a few times. This chain uses TRBV20-1 with TRBJ2-2; TRBD2 aligns across 8 bases. J was trimmed by 4 bases and V by 0 bases; bases with no gene match: 7. Germline values: CDR1 DFQATT, CDR2 SNEGSKA (reference sequence). The CDR3 is 16 amino acids. CDR3 nucleotide sequence: TGCAGTGCTAGAGATCCACGGGGGGGCGGCACCGGGGAGCTGTTTTTT. Translating gives CSARDPRGGGTGELFF.

This rearrangement joins TRBV5-4 to TRBJ2-1; 8 bases fit TRBD2. Germline V gives CDR1 SGHNT, CDR2 YYREEE (reference sequence). The trim removed 0 bases at V and 3 bases at J, leaving 8 bases unmatched. This CDR3 has 17 residues. Here the CDR3 reads CASSLVGPGGNYNEQFF. The CDR3, as DNA: TGTGCCAGCAGCTTGGTGGGACCGGGGGGGAACTACAATGAGCAGTTCTTC.

The genes are TRBV18 and TRBJ1-1; 7 bases agree with TRBD1. With 3 bases clipped from V and 2 bases from J, the junction kept 9 bases outside the gene matches. This CDR3 spans 16 amino acids. Germline V gives CDR1 KGHSH, CDR2 LQKENI. The CDR3, as DNA: TGTGCCAGCTCACCCCGACAGGGAGGCTATAACACTGAAGCTTTCTTT. Translating it yields CASSPRQGGYNTEAFF. Based on the CDR3 plus reference TRBV18 and TRBJ1-1, the full variable domain is NAGVMQNPRHLVRRRGQEARLRCSPMKGHSHVYWYRQLPEEGLKFMVYLQKENIIDESGMPKERFSAEFPKEGPSILRIQQVVRGDSAAYFCASSPRQGGYNTEAFFGQGTRLTVV.

There are many counts of this clonotype. The chain joins TRBV20-1 to TRBJ1-1; TRBD1 matches 8 bases. Germline V gives CDR1 DFQATT, CDR2 SNEGSKA (reference sequence). The CDR3 covers 16 residues. J gave up 0 bases and V 1 base, and 7 bases lay outside the gene matches. CDR3 sequence: CSARARGRIVNTEAFF. CDR3 sequence (DNA): TGCAGTGCTAGAGCCAGGGGGCGTATCGTGAACACTGAAGCTTTCTTT.

V and J are TRBV20-1 and TRBJ2-7, with 9 bases fitting TRBD1. Per the germline V gene, CDR1 is DFQATT and CDR2 is SNEGSKA (reference sequence). Trimming at V came to 1 base and at J to 3 bases, leaving 1 base not matched to a gene. This CDR3 contains 13 residues. This CDR3 reads CSARGDRDYEQYF. The CDR3 DNA is TGCAGTGCTAGAGGGGACAGGGACTACGAGCAGTACTTC.

This sequence joins TRBV20-1 and TRBJ2-3, with D hard to call. V was cut by 4 bases and J by 2 bases, with 16 bases left in between. Germline V gene lookup returns CDR1 DFQATT and CDR2 SNEGSKA (reference sequence). There are 15 residues in the CDR3. The CDR3 DNA is TGCAGTGCTACCCCCGGTAGCCTCTACACAGATACGCAGTATTTT. This codes for CSATPGSLYTDTQYF.

There are many counts of this clonotype. The chain recombines TRBV18 with TRBJ2-4; 9 positions match TRBD2. Germline V gives CDR1 KGHSH, CDR2 LQKENI. This CDR3 region has 19 residues. Unmatched junction bases numbered 11, after V lost 0 bases and J lost 2 bases. CDR3 region: CASSPPWAGGAHSKNIQYF. CDR3 nucleotides: TGTGCCAGCTCACCACCGTGGGCGGGAGGGGCCCATTCCAAAAACATTCAGTACTTC.

The chain combines TRBV20-1 with TRBJ1-1, with no clear D. V was pared by 5 bases and J by 3 bases, with 13 bases between. The CDR3 runs to 13 residues. The germline V gene encodes CDR1 DFQATT and CDR2 SNEGSKA (reference sequence). CDR3 sequence (DNA): TGCAGTGCTGTGACAACGGCGGACACTGAAGCTTTCTTT. It is translated as CSAVTTADTEAFF.

This clonotype was detected ten times or more. This chain joins TRBV4-2 and TRBJ2-7, with 8 nucleotides matching TRBD2. V trimming: 0 bases; J trimming: 3 bases; junction bases outside the gene matches: 4. This CDR3 comprises 15 residues. The germline CDR1 and CDR2 sequences are LGHNA and YNFKEQ. The CDR3 DNA reads as TGTGCCAGCAGCCAAGAACAGCGGGGGAACTACGAGCAGTACTTC. This codes for CASSQEQRGNYEQYF.

J is TRBJ1-4 and V is TRBV6-6; D is perhaps TRBD1 (6 bases). Germline CDR1 is MNHNY and CDR2 is SVGAGI (reference sequence). V was trimmed by 4 bases and J by 6 bases, leaving 12 bases between them. The CDR3 totals 14 residues. CDR3 coding DNA: TGTGCCAGCAGTTTGACAGGCTTTGATGAAAAACTGTTTTTT. Amino acids: CASSLTGFDEKLFF.